This TCR beta chain was identified during a study of blood T cell repertoires in COVID-19. Study-wide background: COVID-19 samples from acute and convalescent phases originated in the United States, Italy and Spain. T cells, B-cell-depleted T cells, or PBMCs provided the cDNA or gDNA that served as material.

How the authors handled the data: Reference gene primer amplification gave estimated nucleated cell counts. Measured with immunoSEQ multiplex PCR; TCRdb has only the in-frame clones, and not every one. That table is the source of V, J and clone size, and D and trimming were worked out from the DNA. The sample lists 60,000 to 75,000 clones, around 80% seen once, with 9% to 15% in the top ten. The V and J ends lost 6 bases and 8 bases respectively, with 23 bases between them. Germline CDR1 reads SNHLY; CDR2 reads FYNNEI. The CDR3 totals 16 residues. Source material: peripheral blood. The rearrangement links TRBV2 to TRBJ2-1; D may be TRBD2 (6 bases). This receptor was obtained from a human donor in a cohort sampled during active COVID-19. CDR3 bases: TGTGCCAGCAGCCTCGGGGCTCCCGGCTCGGGGGATGAGCAGTTCTTC. Protein product: CASSLGAPGSGDEQFF.